The 6 T cell receptor beta chains given below trace back to one sample, sequenced in a study of T cells in Graves' hyperthyroidism and ophthalmopathy. Regions amplified from RNA transcripts were the TCR beta CDR3 regions. The HTBI set primed first-round TCR CDR3 RT-PCR. TCRdb called the multiplex PCR reads again in MiXCR, with one record for every CDR3 protein. The sample yields a few hundred thousand distinct CDR3 sequences, about a sixth seen once. Source material: blood. These receptors were taken from a woman aged 25 to 39 with Graves' hyperthyroidism.

This clonotype was found many times. The gene calls are TRBV30 and TRBJ1-2, with 9 nucleotides matching TRBD1. The germline V gene encodes CDR1 GTSNPN and CDR2 SVGIG (reference sequence). The J segment lost 8 bases and the V segment lost 3 bases, leaving 13 bases of the junction unmatched. The CDR3 is 15 amino acids. The CDR3: CAWSPGQGRWEGYTF. CDR3 nucleotide sequence: TGTGCCTGGAGCCCCGGACAGGGGCGCTGGGAAGGCTACACCTTC.

This clonotype was found a few times. This chain links TRBV5-1 with TRBJ1-1; weak D call: TRBD1 (5 bases). CDR1 and CDR2 from the germline V gene are SGHRS and YFSETQ. The CDR3 extends over 13 amino acids. V lost 5 bases and J 2 bases, leaving 10 bases between the germline ends. The CDR3: CASRLDKNTEAFF. The CDR3 DNA is TGCGCCAGCAGACTGGACAAAAACACTGAAGCTTTCTTT.

This clonotype was seen ten or more times. V gene TRBV18 combines with J gene TRBJ2-7, with a tentative D call TRBD2 (6 bases). V lost 1 base and J lost 6, with 10 bases in between. The CDR3 sequence is 13 residues long. Germline assignment: CDR1 KGHSH and CDR2 LQKENI. Here the CDR3 reads CASSPQTSVEQYF. The CDR3 region has the DNA TGTGCCAGCTCACCACAGACTAGTGTCGAGCAGTACTTC.

This clonotype was recorded at least ten times. J is TRBJ2-1 and V is TRBV5-5, with 8 bases identical to TRBD2. CDR3 size: 14 residues. The ends lost 0 bases at V and 9 bases at J; junction bases unmatched: 5. Germline V lookup: CDR1 SGHKS, CDR2 YYEKEE (reference sequence). CDR3 region: CASSLEAGVTEQFF. DNA of the CDR3: TGTGCCAGCAGCTTGGAAGCGGGAGTAACTGAGCAGTTCTTC.

The table lists this clonotype with many counts. The chain couples TRBV7-2 to TRBJ1-2; no definite D call. This CDR3 region has 13 residues. Germline V CDR1 and CDR2: SGHTA, FQGNSA. The V end was cut by 1 base, the J end by 8 bases, with 11 bases between. Here the CDR3 reads CASSLVHSGGYTF. CDR3 DNA: TGTGCCAGCAGCTTAGTGCACAGCGGAGGCTACACCTTC.

This clonotype was seen only a few times. The chain has TRBV2 and TRBJ2-4; D perhaps matches TRBD1 (6 bases). The V gene lost 6 bases and the J gene lost 0 bases, with 15 bases spanning the gap. Germline CDR1 SNHLY, CDR2 FYNNEI. CDR3 length: 16 amino acids. The CDR3 bases are TGTGCCAGCAGGGAACGACAGGTCCTAGCCAAAAACATTCAGTACTTC. Amino acids: CASRERQVLAKNIQYF.